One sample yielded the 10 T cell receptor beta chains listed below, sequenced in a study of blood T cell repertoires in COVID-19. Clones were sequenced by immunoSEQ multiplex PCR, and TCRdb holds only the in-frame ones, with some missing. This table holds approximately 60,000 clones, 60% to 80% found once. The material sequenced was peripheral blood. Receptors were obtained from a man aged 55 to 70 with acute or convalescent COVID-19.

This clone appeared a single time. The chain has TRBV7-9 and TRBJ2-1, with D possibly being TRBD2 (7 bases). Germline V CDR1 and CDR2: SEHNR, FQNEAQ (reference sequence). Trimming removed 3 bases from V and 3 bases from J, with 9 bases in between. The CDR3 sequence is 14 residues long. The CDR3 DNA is TGTGCCAGCAGCTTGAGGGGGGGCTACAATGAGCAGTTCTTC. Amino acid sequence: CASSLRGGYNEQFF. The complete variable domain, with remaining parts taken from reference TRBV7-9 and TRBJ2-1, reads DTGVSQNPRHKITKRGQNVTFRCDPISEHNRLYWYRQTLGQGPEFLTYFQNEAQLEKSRLLSDRFSAERPKGSFSTLEIQRTEQGDSAMYLCASSLRGGYNEQFFGPGTRLTVL.

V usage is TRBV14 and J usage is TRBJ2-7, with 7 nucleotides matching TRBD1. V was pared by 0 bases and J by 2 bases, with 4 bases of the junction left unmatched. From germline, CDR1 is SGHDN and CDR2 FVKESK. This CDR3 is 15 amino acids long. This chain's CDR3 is CASSQEQGSPYEQYF. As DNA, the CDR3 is TGTGCCAGCAGCCAAGAACAGGGGAGTCCCTACGAGCAGTACTTC. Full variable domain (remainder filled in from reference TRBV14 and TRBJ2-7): EAGVTQFPSHSVIEKGQTVTLRCDPISGHDNLYWYRRVMGKEIKFLLHFVKESKQDESGMPNNRFLAERTGGTYSTLKVQPAELEDSGVYFCASSQEQGSPYEQYFGPGTRLTVT.

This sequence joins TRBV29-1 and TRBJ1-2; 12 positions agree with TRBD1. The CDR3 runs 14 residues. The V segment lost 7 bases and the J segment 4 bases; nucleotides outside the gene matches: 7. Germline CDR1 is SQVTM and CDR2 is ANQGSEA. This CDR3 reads CSAGTGGAGYGYTF. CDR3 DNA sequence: TGCAGCGCCGGGACAGGGGGCGCGGGCTATGGCTACACCTTC. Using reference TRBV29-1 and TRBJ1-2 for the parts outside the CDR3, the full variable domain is SAVISQKPSRDICQRGTSLTIQCQVDSQVTMMFWYRQQPGQSLTLIATANQGSEATYESGFVIDKFPISRPNLTFSTLTVSNMSPEDSSIYLCSAGTGGAGYGYTFGSGTRLTVV.

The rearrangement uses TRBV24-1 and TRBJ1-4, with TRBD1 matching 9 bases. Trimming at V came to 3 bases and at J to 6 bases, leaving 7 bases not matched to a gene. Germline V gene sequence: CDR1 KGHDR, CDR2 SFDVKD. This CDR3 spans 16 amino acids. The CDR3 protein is CATSDHTTGGDEKLFF. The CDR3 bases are TGTGCCACCAGTGATCATACGACAGGGGGTGATGAAAAACTGTTTTTT.

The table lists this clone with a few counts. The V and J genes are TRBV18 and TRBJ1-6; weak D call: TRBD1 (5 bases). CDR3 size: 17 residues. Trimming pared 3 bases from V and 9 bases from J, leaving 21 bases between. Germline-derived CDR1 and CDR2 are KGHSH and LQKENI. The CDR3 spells CASSPPIAGPGSSPLHF. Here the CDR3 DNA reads TGTGCCAGCTCACCCCCAATCGCGGGGCCGGGCAGTTCACCCCTCCACTTT. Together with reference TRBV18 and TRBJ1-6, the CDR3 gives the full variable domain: NAGVMQNPRHLVRRRGQEARLRCSPMKGHSHVYWYRQLPEEGLKFMVYLQKENIIDESGMPKERFSAEFPKEGPSILRIQQVVRGDSAAYFCASSPPIAGPGSSPLHFGNGTRLTVT.

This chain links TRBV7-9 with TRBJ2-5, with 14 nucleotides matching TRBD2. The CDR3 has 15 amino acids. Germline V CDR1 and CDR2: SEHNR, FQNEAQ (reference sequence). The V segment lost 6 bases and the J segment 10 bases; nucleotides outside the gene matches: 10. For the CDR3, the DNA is TGTGCCAGCAGGACGGGACTAGCGGGGGCCCCAAACCAGTACTTC. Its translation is CASRTGLAGAPNQYF.

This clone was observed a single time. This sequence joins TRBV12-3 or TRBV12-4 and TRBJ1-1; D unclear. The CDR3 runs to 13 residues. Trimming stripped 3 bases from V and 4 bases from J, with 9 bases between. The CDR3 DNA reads TGTGCCAGCAGTTTGGTCAGTTCCACTGAAGCTTTCTTT. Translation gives CASSLVSSTEAFF.

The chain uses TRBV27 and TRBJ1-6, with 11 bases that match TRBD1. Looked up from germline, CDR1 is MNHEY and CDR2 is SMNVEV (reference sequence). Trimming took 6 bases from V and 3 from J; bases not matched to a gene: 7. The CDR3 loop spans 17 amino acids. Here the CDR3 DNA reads TGTGCCAGCAGACCAGGACAGGGGGCCTTCTATAATTCACCCCTCCACTTT. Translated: CASRPGQGAFYNSPLHF.

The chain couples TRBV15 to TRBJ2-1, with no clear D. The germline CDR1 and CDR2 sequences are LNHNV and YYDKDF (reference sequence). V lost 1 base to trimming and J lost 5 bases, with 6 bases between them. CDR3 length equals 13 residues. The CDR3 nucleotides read TGTGCCACCAGCAGAGGGAGCGACAATGAGCAGTTCTTC. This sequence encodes CATSRGSDNEQFF.

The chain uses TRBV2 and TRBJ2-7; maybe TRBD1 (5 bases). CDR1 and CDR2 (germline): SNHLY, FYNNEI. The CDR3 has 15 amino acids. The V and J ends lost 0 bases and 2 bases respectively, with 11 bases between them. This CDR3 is CASSEALVTAYEQYF. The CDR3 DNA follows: TGTGCCAGCAGTGAAGCGCTTGTGACAGCCTACGAGCAGTACTTC. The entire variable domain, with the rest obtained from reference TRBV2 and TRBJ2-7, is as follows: EPEVTQTPSHQVTQMGQEVILRCVPISNHLYFYWYRQILGQKVEFLVSFYNNEISEKSEIFDDQFSVERPDGSNFTLKIRSTKLEDSAMYFCASSEALVTAYEQYFGPGTRLTVT.